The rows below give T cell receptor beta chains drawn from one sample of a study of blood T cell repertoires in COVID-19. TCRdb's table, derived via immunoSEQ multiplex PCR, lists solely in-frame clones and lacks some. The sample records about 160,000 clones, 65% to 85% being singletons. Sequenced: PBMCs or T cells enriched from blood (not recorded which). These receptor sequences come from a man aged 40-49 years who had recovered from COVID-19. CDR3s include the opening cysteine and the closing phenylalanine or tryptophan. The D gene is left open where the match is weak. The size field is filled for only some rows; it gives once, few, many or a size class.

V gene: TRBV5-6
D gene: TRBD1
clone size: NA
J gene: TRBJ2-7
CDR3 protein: CASKIRTGVDPIYEQYF
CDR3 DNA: TGTGCCAGTAAGATTCGGACAGGGGTCGACCCAATTTACGAGCAGTACTTC

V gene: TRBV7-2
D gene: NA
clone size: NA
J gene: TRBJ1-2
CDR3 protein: CASSPYQGVGYTF
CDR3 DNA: TGTGCCAGCAGCCCCTACCAGGGTGTGGGCTACACCTTC

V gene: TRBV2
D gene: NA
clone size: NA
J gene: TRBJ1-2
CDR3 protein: CASSEGGYGDYGYTF
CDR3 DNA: TGTGCCAGCAGCGAGGGAGGGTACGGGGACTATGGCTACACCTTC

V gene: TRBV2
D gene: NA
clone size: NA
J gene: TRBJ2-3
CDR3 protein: CASSTTRSTDTQYF
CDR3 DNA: TGTGCCAGCAGCACGACACGGAGCACAGATACGCAGTATTTT

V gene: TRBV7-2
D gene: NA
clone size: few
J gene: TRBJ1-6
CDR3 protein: CASSFTTHSPLHF
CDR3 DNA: TGTGCCAGCAGCTTTACCACTCATTCACCCCTCCACTTT

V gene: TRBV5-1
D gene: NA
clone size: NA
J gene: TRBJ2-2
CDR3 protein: CASSLGGQLGTGELFF
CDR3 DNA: TGCGCCAGCAGCTTGGGCGGACAGCTTGGTACCGGGGAGCTGTTTTTT

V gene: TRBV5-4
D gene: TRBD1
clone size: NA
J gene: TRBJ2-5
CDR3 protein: CASSFGQGNQETQYF
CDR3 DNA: TGTGCCAGCAGCTTCGGACAGGGTAATCAAGAGACCCAGTACTTC

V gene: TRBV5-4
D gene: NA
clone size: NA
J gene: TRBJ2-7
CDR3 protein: CASSSTGGKDEQYF
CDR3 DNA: TGTGCCAGCAGCTCCACCGGGGGAAAAGACGAGCAGTACTTC

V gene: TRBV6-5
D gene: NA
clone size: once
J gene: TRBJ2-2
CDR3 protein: CASETEPNTGELFF
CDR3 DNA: TGTGCCAGCGAGACAGAACCGAACACCGGGGAGCTGTTTTTT

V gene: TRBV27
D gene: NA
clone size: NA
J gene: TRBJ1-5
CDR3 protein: CASSSAGAVSQPQHF
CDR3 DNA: TGTGCCAGCAGTTCTGCGGGGGCCGTCAGTCAGCCCCAGCATTTT

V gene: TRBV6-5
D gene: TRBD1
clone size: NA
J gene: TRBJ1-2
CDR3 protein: CASSPGQGLYGYTF
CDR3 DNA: TGTGCCAGCAGCCCGGGACAGGGCCTATATGGCTACACCTTC

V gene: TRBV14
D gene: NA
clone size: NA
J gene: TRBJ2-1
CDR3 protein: CASSPPGGTHYNEQFF
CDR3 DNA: TGTGCCAGCAGCCCGCCTGGGGGGACGCACTACAATGAGCAGTTCTTC

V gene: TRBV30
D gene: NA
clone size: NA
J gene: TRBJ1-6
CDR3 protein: CAWSVAGTYNSPLHF
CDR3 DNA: TGTGCCTGGAGTGTCGCGGGGACTTATAATTCACCCCTCCACTTT

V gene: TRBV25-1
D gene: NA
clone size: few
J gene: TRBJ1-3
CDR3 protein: CASSQQGSGNTIYF
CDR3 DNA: TGTGCCAGCAGTCAACAGGGCTCTGGAAACACCATATATTTT

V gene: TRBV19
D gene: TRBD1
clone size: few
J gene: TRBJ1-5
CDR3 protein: CASWSGTGISQPQHF
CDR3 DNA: TGTGCCAGTTGGTCCGGGACAGGGATCAGTCAGCCCCAGCATTTT

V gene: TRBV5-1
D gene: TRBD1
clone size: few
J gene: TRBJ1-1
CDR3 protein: CASSLLGTANTEAFF
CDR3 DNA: TGCGCCAGCAGCTTGCTCGGGACAGCTAACACTGAAGCTTTCTTT

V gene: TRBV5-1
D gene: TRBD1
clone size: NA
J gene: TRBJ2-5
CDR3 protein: CASSSTGAPQETQYF
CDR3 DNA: TGCGCCAGCAGCTCTACAGGGGCGCCCCAAGAGACCCAGTACTTC

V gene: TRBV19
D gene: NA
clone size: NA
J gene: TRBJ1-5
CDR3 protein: CASSIAGLHNQPQHF
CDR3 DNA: TGTGCCAGTAGTATAGCAGGGCTTCACAATCAGCCCCAGCATTTT

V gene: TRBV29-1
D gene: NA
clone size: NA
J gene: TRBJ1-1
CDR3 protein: CSVQRQFDTEAFF
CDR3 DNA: TGCAGCGTTCAACGACAGTTTGACACTGAAGCTTTCTTT

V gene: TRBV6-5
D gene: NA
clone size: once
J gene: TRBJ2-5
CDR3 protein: CASSQGGSRQETQYF
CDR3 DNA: TGTGCCAGCAGTCAGGGGGGCTCCCGTCAAGAGACCCAGTACTTC

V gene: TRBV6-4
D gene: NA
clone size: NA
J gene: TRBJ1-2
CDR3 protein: CASSDSMGRRGGYTF
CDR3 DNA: TGTGCCAGCAGTGACTCGATGGGCAGGAGGGGTGGCTACACCTTC

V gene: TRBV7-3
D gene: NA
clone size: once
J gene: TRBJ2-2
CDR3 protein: CASSLNPVGGTGELFF
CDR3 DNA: TGTGCCAGCAGCTTAAACCCCGTTGGGGGGACCGGGGAGCTGTTTTTT

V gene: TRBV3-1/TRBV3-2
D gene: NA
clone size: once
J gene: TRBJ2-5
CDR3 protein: CASSQEQGGRETQYF
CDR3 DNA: TGTGCCAGCAGCCAAGAGCAGGGTGGAAGGGAGACCCAGTACTTC

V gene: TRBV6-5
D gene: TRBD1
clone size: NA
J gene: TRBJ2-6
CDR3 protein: CASRTGGGGANVLTF
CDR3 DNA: TGTGCCAGCAGGACAGGGGGCGGTGGGGCCAACGTCCTGACTTTC

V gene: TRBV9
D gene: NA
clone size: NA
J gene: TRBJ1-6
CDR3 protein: CASSAGGVSPLHF
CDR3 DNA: TGTGCCAGCAGCGCGGGGGGGGTTTCACCCCTCCACTTT

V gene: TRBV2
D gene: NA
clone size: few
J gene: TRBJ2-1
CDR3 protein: CASSPGTSSYNEQFF
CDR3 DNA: TGTGCCAGCAGTCCCGGGACTTCCTCCTACAATGAGCAGTTCTTC

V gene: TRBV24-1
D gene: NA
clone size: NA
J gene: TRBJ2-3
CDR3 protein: CATRDLGTDTQYF
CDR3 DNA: TGTGCCACCAGGGATCTCGGTACGGATACGCAGTATTTT

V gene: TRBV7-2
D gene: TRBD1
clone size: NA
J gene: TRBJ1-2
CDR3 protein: CASRGDSNYGYTF
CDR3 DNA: TGTGCCAGCAGGGGGGACAGCAACTATGGCTACACCTTC

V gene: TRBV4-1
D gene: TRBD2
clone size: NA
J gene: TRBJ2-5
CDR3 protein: CASSQGPAGGQGETQYF
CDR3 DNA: TGCGCCAGCAGCCAAGGTCCGGCGGGGGGCCAAGGGGAGACCCAGTACTTC

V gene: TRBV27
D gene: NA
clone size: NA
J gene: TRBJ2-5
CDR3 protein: CASSGPLISTQYF
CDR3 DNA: TGTGCCAGCTCTGGTCCGTTAATTAGTACCCAGTACTTC

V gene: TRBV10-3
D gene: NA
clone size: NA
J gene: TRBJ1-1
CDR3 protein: CAIAYGQTLNTEAFF
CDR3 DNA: TGTGCCATCGCGTACGGACAGACTTTGAACACTGAAGCTTTCTTT

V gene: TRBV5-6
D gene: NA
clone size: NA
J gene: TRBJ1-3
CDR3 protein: CASSLEGYSYGNTIYF
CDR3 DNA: TGTGCCAGCAGCTTGGAGGGGTACTCTTACGGAAACACCATATATTTT

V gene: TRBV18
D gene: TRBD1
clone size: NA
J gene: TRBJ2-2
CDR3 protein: CASSPLTGLSGTGELFF
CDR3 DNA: TGTGCCAGCTCACCACTGACAGGGCTCTCGGGCACCGGGGAGCTGTTTTTT

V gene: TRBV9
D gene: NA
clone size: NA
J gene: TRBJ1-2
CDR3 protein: CASAGRNIGAESYTF
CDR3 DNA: TGTGCCAGCGCGGGGAGAAATATAGGGGCCGAAAGCTACACCTTC

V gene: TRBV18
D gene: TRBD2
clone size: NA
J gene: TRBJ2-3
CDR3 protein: CASSPLAGASTDTQYF
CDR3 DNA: TGTGCCAGCTCACCATTAGCGGGGGCCAGCACAGATACGCAGTATTTT

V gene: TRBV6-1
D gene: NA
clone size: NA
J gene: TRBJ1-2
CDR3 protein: CASSELTDIANYGYTF
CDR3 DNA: TGTGCCAGCAGCGAACTCACCGACATAGCTAACTATGGCTACACCTTC

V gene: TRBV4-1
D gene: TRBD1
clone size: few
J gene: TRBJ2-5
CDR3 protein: CASSQVGTGSETQYF
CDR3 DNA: TGCGCCAGCAGCCAAGTGGGGACAGGGTCGGAGACCCAGTACTTC

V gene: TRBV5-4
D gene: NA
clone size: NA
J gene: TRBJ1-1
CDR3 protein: CASSLVGEVVAFF
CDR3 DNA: TGTGCCAGCAGCTTGGTGGGGGAGGTGGTTGCTTTCTTT

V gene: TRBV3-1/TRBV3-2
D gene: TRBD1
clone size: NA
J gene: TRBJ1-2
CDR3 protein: CASSQNPGGYGYTF
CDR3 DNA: TGTGCCAGCAGCCAAAACCCAGGGGGGTATGGCTACACCTTC

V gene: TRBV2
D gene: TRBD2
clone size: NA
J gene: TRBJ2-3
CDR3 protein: CASMPLAGGSTDTQYF
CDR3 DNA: TGTGCCAGCATGCCTTTAGCGGGGGGGAGCACAGATACGCAGTATTTT

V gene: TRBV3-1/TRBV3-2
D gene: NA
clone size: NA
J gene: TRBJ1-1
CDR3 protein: CASSRGRNTEAFF
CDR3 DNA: TGTGCCAGCAGCCGAGGGAGGAACACTGAAGCTTTCTTT

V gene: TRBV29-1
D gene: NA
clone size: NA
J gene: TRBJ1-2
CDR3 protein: CSVGGEGGYYGYTF
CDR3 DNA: TGCAGCGTCGGAGGGGAGGGAGGGTACTATGGCTACACCTTC

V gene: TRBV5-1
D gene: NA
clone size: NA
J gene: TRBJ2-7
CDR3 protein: CASSLSEITYEQYF
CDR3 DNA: TGCGCCAGCAGCTTATCCGAGATTACCTACGAGCAGTACTTC

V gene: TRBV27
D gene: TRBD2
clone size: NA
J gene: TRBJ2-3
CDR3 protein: CASSRLAGGGYSTDTQYF
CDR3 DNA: TGTGCCAGCAGTCGTCTAGCGGGGGGCGGCTATAGCACAGATACGCAGTATTTT

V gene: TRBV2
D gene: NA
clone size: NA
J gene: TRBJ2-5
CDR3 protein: CASRFNGGLQETQYF
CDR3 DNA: TGTGCCAGCAGGTTTAATGGCGGCTTACAAGAGACCCAGTACTTC

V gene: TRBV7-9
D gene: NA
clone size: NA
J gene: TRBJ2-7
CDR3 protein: CASSSSSYEQYF
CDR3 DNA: TGTGCCAGCAGCTCTAGTAGCTACGAGCAGTACTTC

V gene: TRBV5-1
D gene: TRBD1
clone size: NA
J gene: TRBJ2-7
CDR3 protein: CASSLAPGQAYEQYF
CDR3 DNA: TGCGCCAGCAGCCTGGCCCCGGGACAGGCATACGAGCAGTACTTC

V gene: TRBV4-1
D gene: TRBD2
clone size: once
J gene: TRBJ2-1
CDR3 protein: CASRGSGGAGEQFF
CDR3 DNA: TGCGCCAGCAGGGGTAGCGGGGGGGCGGGTGAGCAGTTCTTC

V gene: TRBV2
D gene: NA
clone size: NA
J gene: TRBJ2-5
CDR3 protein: CASKRETTLETQYF
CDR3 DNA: TGTGCCAGCAAGAGGGAGACAACCTTGGAGACCCAGTACTTC

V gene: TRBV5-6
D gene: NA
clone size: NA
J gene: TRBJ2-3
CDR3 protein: CASSFGVRAQYF
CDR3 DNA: TGTGCCAGCAGCTTTGGAGTTCGGGCGCAGTATTTT

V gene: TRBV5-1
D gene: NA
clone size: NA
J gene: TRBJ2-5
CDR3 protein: CASSPEGLRETQYF
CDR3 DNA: TGCGCCAGCAGCCCGGAGGGGTTACGAGAGACCCAGTACTTC

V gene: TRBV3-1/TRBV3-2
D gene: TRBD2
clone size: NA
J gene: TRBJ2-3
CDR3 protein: CASSQPRLAGGGTQYF
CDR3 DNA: TGTGCCAGCAGCCAGCCGCGGTTAGCGGGGGGAGGTACGCAGTATTTT

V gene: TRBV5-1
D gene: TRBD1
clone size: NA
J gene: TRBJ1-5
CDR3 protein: CASSPDREGQPQHF
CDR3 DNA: TGCGCCAGCAGCCCTGACAGGGAAGGGCAGCCCCAGCATTTT

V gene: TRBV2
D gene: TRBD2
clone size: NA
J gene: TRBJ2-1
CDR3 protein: CASRSLAGEYNEQFF
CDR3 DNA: TGTGCCAGCAGGAGCCTAGCGGGGGAGTACAATGAGCAGTTCTTC

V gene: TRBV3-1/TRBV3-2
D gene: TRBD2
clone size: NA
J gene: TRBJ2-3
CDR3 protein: CASTPGTSGGTDTQYF
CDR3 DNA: TGTGCCAGCACCCCCGGCACTAGCGGGGGCACAGATACGCAGTATTTT

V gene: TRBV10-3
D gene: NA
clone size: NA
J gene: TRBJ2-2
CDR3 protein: CAIRRENTGELFF
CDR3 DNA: TGTGCCATCAGGCGGGAGAACACCGGGGAGCTGTTTTTT

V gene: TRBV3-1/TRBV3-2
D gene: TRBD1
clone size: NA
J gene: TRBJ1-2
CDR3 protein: CASSQGDRTYGYTF
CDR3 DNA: TGTGCCAGCAGCCAAGGGGACAGGACATATGGCTACACCTTC

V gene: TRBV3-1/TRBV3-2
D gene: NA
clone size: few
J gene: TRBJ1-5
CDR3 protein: CASSQEMTYHQPQHF
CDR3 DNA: TGTGCCAGCAGCCAAGAAATGACATACCATCAGCCCCAGCATTTT

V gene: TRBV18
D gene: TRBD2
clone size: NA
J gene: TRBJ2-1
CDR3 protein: CASSPALAGGYLVYNEQFF
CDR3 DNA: TGTGCCAGCTCACCGGCTCTAGCGGGGGGTTACCTAGTCTACAATGAGCAGTTCTTC

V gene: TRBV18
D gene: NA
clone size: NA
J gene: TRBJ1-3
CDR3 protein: CASSPREDSGNTIYF
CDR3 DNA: TGTGCCAGCTCACCGCGGGAGGACTCTGGAAACACCATATATTTT